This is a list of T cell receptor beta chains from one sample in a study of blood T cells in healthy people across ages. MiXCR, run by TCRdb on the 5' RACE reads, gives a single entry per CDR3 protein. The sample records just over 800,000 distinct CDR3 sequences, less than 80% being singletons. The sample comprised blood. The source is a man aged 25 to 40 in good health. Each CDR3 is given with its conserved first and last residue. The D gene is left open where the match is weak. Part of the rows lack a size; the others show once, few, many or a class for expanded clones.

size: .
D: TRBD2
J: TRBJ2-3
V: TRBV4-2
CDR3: CASSQRSGEGTDTQYF
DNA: TGTGCCAGCAGCCAGAGGAGCGGGGAGGGCACAGATACGCAGTATTTT

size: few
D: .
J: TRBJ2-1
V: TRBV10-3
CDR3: CAISEGRTEYNEQFF
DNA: TGTGCCATCAGTGAGGGGAGAACCGAGTACAATGAGCAGTTCTTC

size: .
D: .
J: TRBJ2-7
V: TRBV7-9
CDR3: CANSYSYEQYF
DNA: TGTGCCAACAGCTATTCCTACGAGCAGTACTTC

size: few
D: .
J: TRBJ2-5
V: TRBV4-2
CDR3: CASSQDDSLETQYF
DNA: TGTGCCAGCAGCCAAGACGACTCCCTGGAGACCCAGTACTTC

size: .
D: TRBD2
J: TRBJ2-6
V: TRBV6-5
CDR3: CASRGGASGANVLTF
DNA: TGTGCCAGCAGGGGAGGGGCCTCCGGGGCCAACGTCCTGACTTTC

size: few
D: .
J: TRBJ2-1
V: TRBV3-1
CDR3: CASSRASGNNEQFF
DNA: TGTGCCAGCAGCCGGGCCTCAGGAAACAATGAGCAGTTCTTC

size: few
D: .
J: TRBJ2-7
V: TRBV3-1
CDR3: CASSQGRAQYF
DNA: TGTGCCAGCAGCCAAGGGAGGGCCCAGTACTTC

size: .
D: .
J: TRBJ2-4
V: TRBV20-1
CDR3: CSARETQGFGNIQYF
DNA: TGCAGTGCTAGAGAGACTCAGGGGTTCGGAAACATTCAGTACTTC

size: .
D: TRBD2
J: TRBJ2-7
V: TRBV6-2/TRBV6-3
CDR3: CARNLRGEVNEQYF
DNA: TGTGCCCGCAACCTACGGGGGGAAGTCAACGAGCAGTACTTC

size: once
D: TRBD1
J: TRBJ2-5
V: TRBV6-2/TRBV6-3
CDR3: CASSYPQDRERTQYF
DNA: TGTGCCAGCAGTTACCCACAGGACAGGGAGCGGACCCAGTACTTC

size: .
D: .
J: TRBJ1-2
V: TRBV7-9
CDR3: CASSHRDTDYGYTF
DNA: TGTGCCAGCAGCCACCGGGACACTGATTATGGCTACACCTTC

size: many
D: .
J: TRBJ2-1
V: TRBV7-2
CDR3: CASSLMRGTYNEQFF
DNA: TGTGCCAGCAGCTTAATGAGGGGGACCTACAATGAGCAGTTCTTC

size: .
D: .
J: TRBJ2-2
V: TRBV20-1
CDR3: CSAPQGNTGELFF
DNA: TGCAGTGCTCCACAGGGTAACACCGGGGAGCTGTTTTTT

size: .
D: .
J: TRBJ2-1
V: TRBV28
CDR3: CASRWLGSYNEQFF
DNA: TGTGCCAGCAGGTGGCTGGGGTCCTACAATGAGCAGTTCTTC

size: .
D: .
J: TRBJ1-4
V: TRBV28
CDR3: CASSFRGVYEKLFF
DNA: TGTGCCAGCAGTTTTAGGGGGGTTTATGAAAAACTGTTTTTT

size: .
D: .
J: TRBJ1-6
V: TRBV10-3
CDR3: CAISESRGESNSPLHF
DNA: TGTGCCATCAGTGAGTCGCGAGGGGAATCTAATTCACCCCTCCACTTT

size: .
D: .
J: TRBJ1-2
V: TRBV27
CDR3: CASSFGGQDTF
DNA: TGTGCCAGCAGTTTTGGGGGGCAAGACACCTTC

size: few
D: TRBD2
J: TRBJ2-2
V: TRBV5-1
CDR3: CASRLSGGNGWTGELFF
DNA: TGCGCCAGCCGTCTATCGGGGGGGAACGGATGGACCGGGGAGCTGTTTTTT

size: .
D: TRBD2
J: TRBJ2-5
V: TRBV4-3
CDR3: CASSPSSGGLKETQYF
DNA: TGCGCCAGCAGCCCTTCTAGCGGGGGGCTGAAAGAGACCCAGTACTTC

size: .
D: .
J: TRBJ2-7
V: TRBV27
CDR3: CASSWVAAGNEQYF
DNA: TGTGCCAGCAGTTGGGTGGCGGCAGGGAACGAGCAGTACTTC

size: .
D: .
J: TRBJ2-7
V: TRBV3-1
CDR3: CASSQTSDGFEQYF
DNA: TGTGCCAGCAGCCAAACCTCGGACGGCTTCGAGCAGTACTTC

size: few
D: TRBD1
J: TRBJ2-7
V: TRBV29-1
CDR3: CSVATGGRAYEQYF
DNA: TGCAGCGTTGCGACAGGGGGCAGGGCCTACGAGCAGTACTTC

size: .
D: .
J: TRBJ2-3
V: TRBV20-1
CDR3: CSARDQTDTQYF
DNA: TGCAGTGCTAGAGACCAAACAGATACGCAGTATTTT

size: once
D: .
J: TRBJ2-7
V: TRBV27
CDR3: CASGWEAYEQYF
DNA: TGTGCCAGTGGCTGGGAGGCCTACGAGCAGTACTTC

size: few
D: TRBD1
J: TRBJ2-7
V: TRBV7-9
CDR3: CASSNTGGTSYEQYF
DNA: TGTGCCAGCAGCAACACAGGGGGCACGTCCTACGAGCAGTACTTC

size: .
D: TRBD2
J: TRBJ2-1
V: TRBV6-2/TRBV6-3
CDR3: CASSLNAGGNEQFF
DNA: TGTGCCAGCAGTTTGAACGCGGGGGGTAATGAGCAGTTCTTC

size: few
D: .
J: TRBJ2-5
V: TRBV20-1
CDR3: CSAREQVQETQYF
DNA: TGCAGTGCTAGAGAACAGGTTCAAGAGACCCAGTACTTC